Listed here are 32 T cell receptor beta chains from one sample, sequenced in a study of CD8+CD57+ T cells in acquired aplastic anemia (dated by TCRdb to 2017 to 2018). TCRdb lists the instrument as Illumina HiSeq 2000. Genomic DNA served as template for TCR beta VDJ combination and CDR3 sequence profiling. Through fastp at Q25 and MiXCR, TCRdb rebuilt clones from the public reads, retaining in-frame beta chains. Rows are combined by CDR3 protein, so each entry shows the most common genes and DNA. Within this sample are hundreds of thousands of distinct CDR3 sequences, with around half of them counted one time only. The ten largest clones take up roughly 8% of the sample. The patients picked for sequencing were ones in whom flow cytometry had shown an expansion of CD8+CD57+ cells. The sample consisted of sorted CD4+, CD8+, or CD8+CD57+ T cells (not recorded which) from PBMCs. The receptors here all came from a human donor with aplastic anemia.

The V call is TRBV15, the J call TRBJ1-1, with 10 bases matching TRBD1. The CDR3 covers 14 residues. V was clipped by 0 bases and J by 11 bases; unmatched bases: 6. The germline V gene encodes CDR1 LNHNV and CDR2 YYDKDF (reference sequence). CDR3 sequence reads: CATSRDKGQGRAFF. The CDR3 DNA is TGTGCCACCAGCAGAGATAAGGGACAGGGGAGGGCTTTCTTT.

In this sample, this clonotype turned up once. The gene calls are TRBV20-1 and TRBJ1-6; D call uncertain. Trimming removed 0 bases from V and 5 bases from J, with 14 bases in between. Germline CDR1 DFQATT, CDR2 SNEGSKA (reference sequence). This CDR3 has 16 amino acids. The CDR3: CSARDQLGRDNSPLHF. For the CDR3, the DNA is TGCAGTGCTAGAGATCAACTAGGCAGAGATAATTCACCCCTCCACTTT.

This clonotype was seen ten or more times. The rearrangement joins TRBV7-9 to TRBJ2-7; D possibly uses TRBD1 or TRBD2 (5 bases each). CDR1 SEHNR and CDR2 FQNEAQ come from the germline V gene (reference sequence). Trimming pared 1 base from V and 7 bases from J, leaving 20 bases between. CDR3 length: 16 residues. The CDR3 nucleotides read TGTGCCAGCAGCTTAGTGGGAGAGGGACCCAATTATGAGCAGTACTTC. Its translation is CASSLVGEGPNYEQYF.

The rearrangement joins TRBV20-1 to TRBJ2-1, with D perhaps TRBD1 (6 bases). CDR3 length: 14 amino acids. Germline V gene lookup returns CDR1 DFQATT and CDR2 SNEGSKA (reference sequence). Between the trimmed V and J ends, which lost 2 bases and 6 bases, there was a span of 14 bases. The CDR3 here is CSARFTEGGNEQFF. The CDR3 nucleotides read TGCAGTGCTAGATTTACGGAAGGGGGCAATGAGCAGTTCTTC.

This clonotype was found many times. J is TRBJ2-7 and V is TRBV7-9; D gene uncertain. The V gene lost 5 bases and the J gene lost 3 bases, with 8 bases spanning the gap. The germline CDR1 and CDR2 sequences are SEHNR and FQNEAQ (reference sequence). This CDR3 has 12 residues. The CDR3 bases are TGTGCCAGCAGCCCATCTAGCTACGAGCAGTACTTC. The encoded protein is CASSPSSYEQYF.

This clonotype was seen repeatedly, ten times or more. The chain employs TRBV29-1 and TRBJ1-1; D perhaps matches TRBD1 (6 bases). Looked up from germline, CDR1 is SQVTM and CDR2 is ANQGSEA. The CDR3 totals 13 residues. The V gene lost 6 bases and the J gene lost 1 base, with 12 bases spanning the gap. CDR3 residues: CSVRTGRNTEAFF. CDR3 nucleotides: TGCAGCGTACGAACAGGGAGGAACACTGAAGCTTTCTTT.

In DNA form, the CDR3 reads TGTGCCAGCAGCGTAAGACTAGGAACAGATACGCAGTATTTT. Protein sequence: CASSVRLGTDTQYF. V usage is TRBV9 and J usage is TRBJ2-3, with D possibly TRBD2 on 6 matching bases. The CDR3 length is 14 residues. Trimming took 1 base from V and 3 from J, leaving 9 bases between them. Germline lookup yields CDR1 SGDLS and CDR2 YYNGEE.

Points on this clonotype: A much bigger clone sits one base away, suggesting this may be a read error. V gene TRBV9 combines with J gene TRBJ2-7, with 7 bases fitting TRBD2. Germline values: CDR1 SGDLS, CDR2 YYNGEE. The CDR3 runs 15 residues. CDR3 in DNA: TGTGCCGGCAGCCCGTACGGGGAGGGCCCCGACGAGCAGTACTTC. Translated: CAGSPYGEGPDEQYF.

This clonotype was seen repeatedly, ten times or more. The chain carries TRBV5-1 and TRBJ2-1; D is possibly TRBD1 or TRBD2 (5 bases each). The germline V gene encodes CDR1 SGHRS and CDR2 YFSETQ. This CDR3 has 16 residues. V was clipped by 5 bases and J by 5 bases, with 20 bases between them. The CDR3 DNA reads as TGCGCCAGCAGACATATCCTTGGGACGGCTAACAATGAGCAGTTCTTC. It specifies CASRHILGTANNEQFF.

The chain links TRBV2 to TRBJ2-7; no definite D call. CDR3 length equals 12 residues. V was shortened by 6 bases and J by 0 bases, with 6 bases between the two germline ends. The germline gives CDR1 SNHLY, CDR2 FYNNEI. The CDR3 protein is CASRWGSYEQYF. The CDR3, as DNA: TGTGCCAGCAGATGGGGCTCCTACGAGCAGTACTTC.

In its sample, this clonotype was seen many times. The rearrangement joins TRBV7-8 to TRBJ1-3; D remains ambiguous. Trimming took off 6 bases at V and 1 base at J, with 10 bases between the two ends. The CDR3 length is 14 residues. The germline V gene encodes CDR1 SGHVS and CDR2 FQNEAQ. DNA for the CDR3: TGTGCCAGCAGTACCCCAAGGTCTGGAAACACCATATATTTT. Encoded protein: CASSTPRSGNTIYF.

This clonotype was counted many times. This chain uses TRBV6-4 with TRBJ2-6; perhaps TRBD1 as D (5 bases). V lost 4 bases and J 0 bases, leaving 16 bases between the germline ends. The CDR3 totals 18 residues. From germline, CDR1 is MRHNA and CDR2 SNTAGT. CDR3: CASSGEAGPSSGANVLTF. The CDR3 DNA sequence: TGTGCCAGCAGTGGAGAGGCAGGGCCAAGCTCTGGGGCCAACGTCCTGACTTTC.

Worth noting for this clonotype: This CDR3 fails to terminate in the conserved phenylalanine or tryptophan, so it likely reflects a read error. The DNA is omitted, as the CDR3 cannot be located on it reliably, and the CDR3 follows TCRdb's listing. The CDR3 here is CAGSLATRRTGSPYYY. V gene TRBV13 combines with J gene TRBJ1-6; TRBD1 reflects the table's D call only, with no check against the DNA. Germline lookup yields CDR1 PRHDT and CDR2 FYEKMQ (reference sequence). The CDR3 spans 16 residues, counting both ends.

This clonotype was counted a few times. Being one base from a much bigger clone, this may be a read error. This sequence joins TRBV7-8 and TRBJ1-6; D unclear. CDR3 length: 15 residues. The germline gives CDR1 SGHVS, CDR2 FQNEAQ. With 3 bases removed from V and 5 bases from J, the gap between germline ends came to 11 bases. The CDR3 DNA follows: TGTGCCAGCAGCTTGCGGACGGAGAATAATTCACCCCTCCACTTT. It specifies CASSLRTENNSPLHF.

This clonotype was seen at least ten times. V is TRBV4-1 and J is TRBJ1-3, with no clear D. Germline values: CDR1 MGHRA, CDR2 YSYEKL. Trimming left V 0 bases short and J 1 base short, with 7 bases between. The CDR3 has 15 amino acids. CDR3 nucleotides: TGCGCCAGCAGCCAAGATCGAGGTTCTGGAAACACCATATATTTT. This translates into CASSQDRGSGNTIYF.

The rearrangement uses TRBV9 and TRBJ2-5; D is unclear. The CDR3 is 10 amino acids. V lost 6 bases and J lost 5, with 5 bases in between. Per the germline V gene, CDR1 is SGDLS and CDR2 is YYNGEE. The CDR3, as DNA: TGTGCCAGCAAGGAGGAGACCCAGTACTTC. As protein: CASKEETQYF.

This clonotype occurred once. A clone one base away is much larger, so this may be a read error. This chain links TRBV7-7 with TRBJ2-2; TRBD1 matches 10 bases. CDR3 length: 16 residues. Germline lookup yields CDR1 SSHAT and CDR2 FNYEAQ (reference sequence). As DNA, the CDR3 is TGTGCTAGCAGCCTAGACACCGGGACAGGGGTCGGGGAGCTGTTTTTT. Protein sequence: CASSLDTGTGVGELFF.

This chain links TRBV11-2 with TRBJ1-6, with 8 bases that match TRBD1. V lost 4 bases and J lost 8; bases outside the gene matches: 4. This CDR3 is 14 amino acids long. CDR1 is SGHAT and CDR2 is FQNNGV in the germline V gene. This CDR3 is CASSWTGFDSPLHF. The CDR3 DNA reads TGTGCCAGCAGCTGGACAGGGTTCGATTCACCCCTCCACTTT.

The rearrangement uses TRBV25-1 and TRBJ1-2; 7 nucleotides line up with TRBD1. Germline values: CDR1 MGHDK, CDR2 SYGVNS. This CDR3 region has 13 residues. V dropped 4 bases and J dropped 5; count of bases not matched to a gene: 4. CDR3 coding DNA: TGTGCCAGCAGTGGCAGGGGGGGGTATGGCTACACCTTC. Translated, it gives CASSGRGGYGYTF.

This clonotype was counted at least ten times. V and J are TRBV7-9 and TRBJ2-3; D is undetermined. The V gene lost 5 bases and the J gene lost 4 bases, with 13 bases spanning the gap. In germline, CDR1 is SEHNR, CDR2 FQNEAQ (reference sequence). This CDR3 contains 14 residues. The CDR3 spells CASSPIINADTQYF. The CDR3 DNA sequence: TGTGCCAGCAGCCCTATTATTAATGCAGATACGCAGTATTTT.

This clonotype was picked up many times. The V call is TRBV3-1, the J call TRBJ2-5; TRBD1 agrees at 9 bases. V was pared by 3 bases and J by 4 bases, with 6 bases of the junction left unmatched. CDR1 and CDR2 from the germline V gene are LGHDT and YNNKEL (reference sequence). This CDR3 is built from 15 residues. Here the CDR3 DNA reads TGTGCCAGCAGCCAGCGGGACAGGGATGGAGAGACCCAGTACTTC. It translates to CASSQRDRDGETQYF.

V gene TRBV5-6 combines with J gene TRBJ1-5; the D gene is possibly TRBD1 (5 bases). Trimming pared 4 bases from V and 7 bases from J, leaving 9 bases between. The CDR3 covers 12 residues. The germline CDR1 and CDR2 sequences are SGHDT and YYEEEE. CDR3: CASSRGGQPQHF. The CDR3 DNA is TGTGCCAGCAGCAGGGGAGGCCAGCCCCAGCATTTT.

The J gene is TRBJ1-2, the V gene TRBV7-2; D is perhaps TRBD1 (6 bases). Germline V CDR1 and CDR2: SGHTA, FQGNSA. V shed 3 bases and J shed 12 bases, with 17 bases lying between them. CDR3 length equals 13 residues. CDR3 in amino acids: CASSFRQVSGDTF. The CDR3 DNA is TGTGCCAGCAGCTTCCGACAGGTCTCTGGAGACACCTTC.

In the case of this clonotype: A single base separates this from a much larger clone, so it may be a read error. This rearrangement joins TRBV20-1 to TRBJ2-1, with 8 bases that match TRBD1. Germline CDR1 is DFQATT and CDR2 is SNEGSKA (reference sequence). J lost 4 bases, V lost 4 bases, and 9 bases had no gene match. This CDR3 has 15 residues. CDR3 protein: CSAMIPGQVYNEQFF. For the CDR3, the DNA is TGCAGTGCTATGATACCGGGACAGGTATACAATGAGCAGTTCTTC.

This chain connects TRBV29-1 to TRBJ2-1, with 8 bases identical to TRBD2. CDR1 is SQVTM and CDR2 is ANQGSEA in the germline V gene. V lost 6 bases to trimming and J lost 8 bases; unmatched junction nucleotides: 12. This CDR3 has 14 residues. CDR3: CSVARLAGWDEQFF. Written as DNA, the CDR3 is TGCAGCGTAGCTCGTCTAGCGGGTTGGGATGAGCAGTTCTTC.

This clonotype was found many times. V and J are TRBV19 and TRBJ1-5; no clear D. This CDR3 contains 15 residues. Germline CDR1 and CDR2: LNHDA and SQIVND (reference sequence). The ends were cut back, 6 bases at V and 1 base at J, with 13 bases in the middle. The CDR3 sequence: CASSPGRLSNQPQHF. Written as DNA, the CDR3 is TGTGCCAGTAGCCCCGGACGCTTGAGCAATCAGCCCCAGCATTTT. The full variable domain, with the rest looked up from reference TRBV19 and TRBJ1-5, is DGGITQSPKYLFRKEGQNVTLSCEQNLNHDAMYWYRQDPGQGLRLIYYSQIVNDFQKGDIAEGYSVSREKKESFPLTVTSAQKNPTAFYLCASSPGRLSNQPQHFGDGTRLSIL.

This clonotype was seen ten or more times. The CDR3 DNA is TGTGCCAGTACCTTCACCGGGACAGACCTGTTTTTT. It yields the protein CASTFTGTDLFF. The chain joins TRBV19 to TRBJ1-4, with 7 bases lining up with TRBD1. The germline CDR1 and CDR2 sequences are LNHDA and SQIVND (reference sequence). There are 12 residues in the CDR3. V was pared by 7 bases and J by 14 bases, with 10 bases of the junction left unmatched.

As to this clonotype: An end of the junction does not agree with germline; a read error may underlie this. V usage is TRBV7-9 and J usage is TRBJ2-7; D not resolved. Germline values: CDR1 SEHNR, CDR2 FQNEAQ (reference sequence). The CDR3 contains 15 residues. This CDR3 reads CASSLGPQAHYGQYF. As DNA, the CDR3 is TGTGCCAGCAGCTTAGGCCCTCAAGCCCATTACGGGCAGTACTTC.

This clonotype was counted many times. This chain connects TRBV5-6 to TRBJ2-5; 8 bases map to TRBD1. The J segment lost 5 bases and the V segment lost 4 bases, leaving 7 bases of the junction unmatched. CDR3 length: 14 residues. The germline V gene encodes CDR1 SGHDT and CDR2 YYEEEE. Here the CDR3 reads CASSEDRARETQYF. DNA of the CDR3: TGTGCCAGCAGCGAGGACAGGGCGAGGGAGACCCAGTACTTC.

This clonotype was seen repeatedly, ten times or more. V usage is TRBV4-1 and J usage is TRBJ2-7, with TRBD1 matching 8 bases. The CDR3 totals 15 residues. The V and J ends lost 1 base and 0 bases, in that order; junction bases with no gene match: 2. Germline CDR1 MGHRA, CDR2 YSYEKL. The CDR3 is CASSQAGTGSYEQYF. The DNA of the CDR3 is TGCGCCAGCAGCCAAGCTGGGACAGGCTCCTACGAGCAGTACTTC.

V usage is TRBV24-1 and J usage is TRBJ1-5; 7 bases are a match to TRBD1. In germline, CDR1 is KGHDR, CDR2 SFDVKD. This CDR3 region has 15 residues. Trimming removed 3 bases from V and 4 bases from J; junction bases left unmatched: 5. CDR3 nucleotide sequence: TGTGCCACCAGTGATCGGACAGGTAATAATCAGCCCCAGCATTTT. Protein: CATSDRTGNNQPQHF.

The chain joins TRBV10-3 to TRBJ1-2, with 8 bases lining up with TRBD1. This CDR3 contains 15 residues. The germline V gene encodes CDR1 ENHRY and CDR2 SYGVKD. With V trimmed by 10 bases and J by 7 bases, 17 bases remained unmatched. CDR3 DNA: TGTGCCACCAATCGTGACAGGGGATTAAATGGTGGCTACACCTTC. This encodes CATNRDRGLNGGYTF.